The 8 T cell receptor beta chains given below trace back to one sample, sequenced in a study of T cell repertoires in cytomegalovirus infection. MiXCR, run by TCRdb on the reads, gives a single entry per CDR3 protein. The sample includes about a million distinct CDR3 sequences, under 40% of them seen just once. No antigens are known for them. The sample here was cultured CD8+ T cells from PBMCs, taken from culture after CMV antigen stimulation. Source of these receptors: a human donor in good health (CMV status not recorded). Some clones in this sample may be carry-over from other donors' samples.

As for this clonotype: This may stem from a read error, because a much larger clone lies one nucleotide away. This sequence joins TRBV7-8 and TRBJ2-1; a possible D gene is TRBD1 (6 bases). Looked up from germline, CDR1 is SGHVS and CDR2 is FQNEAQ. This CDR3 spans 16 amino acids. CDR3 DNA: TGTGTCAGCAGCCCGTTGGACAGTCTTCTCTACAATGAGCAGTTCTTC. Translating gives CVSSPLDSLLYNEQFF.

This clonotype occurred a few times. V usage is TRBV6-5 and J usage is TRBJ2-7; unclear D gene. Germline CDR1 is MNHEY and CDR2 is SVGAGI. The CDR3 runs to 13 residues. Trimming pared 5 bases from V and 2 bases from J, leaving 10 bases between. CDR3 sequence: CASSPSNPYEQYF. The DNA for the CDR3 is TGTGCCAGCAGTCCATCCAACCCCTACGAGCAGTACTTC.

In this sample, this clonotype turned up many times. V and J are TRBV4-1 and TRBJ2-1; D possibly corresponds to TRBD1 (5 bases). CDR1 and CDR2 from the germline V gene are MGHRA and YSYEKL. The CDR3 is 15 residues long. Trimming pared 6 bases from V and 0 bases from J, leaving 12 bases between. The CDR3 nucleotides are TGCGCCAGCAGTTATGACAGCAGCTCCTACAATGAGCAGTTCTTC. Residues: CASSYDSSSYNEQFF.

The genes are TRBV6-5 and TRBJ2-1; TRBD2 might be the D (6 bases). The CDR3 covers 14 residues. The germline V gene has CDR1 MNHEY and CDR2 SVGAGI. Trimming left V 5 bases short and J 3 bases short, with 11 bases between. In DNA, the CDR3 is TGTGCCAGCAGTCACGGGGGAGGCTACAATGAGCAGTTCTTC. It codes for CASSHGGGYNEQFF.

CDR3: CASSLSGGWTEAFF. CDR3 coding DNA: TGTGCCAGCAGCTTATCAGGGGGCTGGACTGAAGCTTTCTTT. The chain couples TRBV5-6 to TRBJ1-1, with 8 bases that match TRBD1. The CDR3 is 14 amino acids. V lost 2 bases, J lost 5 bases, and 5 bases stayed unmatched. Germline V gives CDR1 SGHDT, CDR2 YYEEEE.

This clonotype was recorded many times. The chain employs TRBV7-3 and TRBJ2-1, with TRBD2 as a possible D gene (6 bases). The CDR3 has 15 residues. In germline, CDR1 is SGHTA, CDR2 FQGTGA. V shed 1 base and J shed 2 bases, with 9 bases lying between them. CDR3 in DNA: TGTGCCAGCAGCTTAATTACGGGGGCCTACAATGAGCAGTTCTTC. Residues: CASSLITGAYNEQFF.

This rearrangement joins TRBV7-6 to TRBJ1-1; D gene unclear. Germline values: CDR1 SGHVS, CDR2 FNYEAQ. Trimming pared 5 bases from V and 1 base from J, leaving 14 bases between. The CDR3 loop spans 15 amino acids. The CDR3 spells CASSPAVLGNTEAFF. CDR3 coding DNA: TGTGCCAGCAGCCCTGCTGTTTTGGGGAACACTGAAGCTTTCTTT. Drawing the rest from reference TRBV7-6 and TRBJ1-1, the complete variable domain is GAGVSQSPRYKVTKRGQDVALRCDPISGHVSLYWYRQALGQGPEFLTYFNYEAQQDKSGLPNDRFSAERPEGSISTLTIQRTEQRDSAMYRCASSPAVLGNTEAFFGQGTRLTVV.

This chain connects TRBV6-2 or TRBV6-3 to TRBJ1-5; no firm D call. The CDR3 extends over 14 amino acids. Germline V CDR1 and CDR2: MNHEY, SVGEGT. Trimming cost V 4 bases and J 2 bases, with 9 bases left between them. CDR3 sequence: CASSSYRGNQPQHF. The CDR3 region has the DNA TGTGCCAGCAGTTCCTACCGTGGCAATCAGCCCCAGCATTTT.